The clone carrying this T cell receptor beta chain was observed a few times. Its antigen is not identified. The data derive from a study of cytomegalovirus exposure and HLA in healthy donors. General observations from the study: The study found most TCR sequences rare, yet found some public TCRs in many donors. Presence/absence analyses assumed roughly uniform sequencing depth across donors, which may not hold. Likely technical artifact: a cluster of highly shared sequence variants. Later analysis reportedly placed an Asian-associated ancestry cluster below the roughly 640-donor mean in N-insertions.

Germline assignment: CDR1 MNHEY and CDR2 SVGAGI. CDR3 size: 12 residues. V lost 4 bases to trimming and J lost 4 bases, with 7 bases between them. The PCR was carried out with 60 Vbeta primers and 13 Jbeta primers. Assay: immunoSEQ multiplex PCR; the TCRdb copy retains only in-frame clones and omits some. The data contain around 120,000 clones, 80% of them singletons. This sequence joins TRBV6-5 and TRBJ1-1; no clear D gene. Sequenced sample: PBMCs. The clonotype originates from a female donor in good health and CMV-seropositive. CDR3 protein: CASSSGSTEAFF. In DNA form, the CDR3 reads TGTGCCAGCAGTTCTGGGAGCACTGAAGCTTTCTTT.